A single sample gave rise to the 18 T cell receptor beta chains below, sequenced in a study of blood T cell repertoires in COVID-19. The method was immunoSEQ multiplex PCR; TCRdb's version includes in-frame clones alone and lacks a portion of them. The sample shows 34,000 or so clones, roughly 87% of them seen only once. Sequenced material: peripheral blood. The receptors stem from a man aged 50-59 years with active or convalescent COVID-19.

This clone was detected once. The J gene is TRBJ2-1, the V gene TRBV4-3, with 7 bases fitting TRBD2. Germline trimming cut 0 bases from V and 3 bases from J; bases unmatched to any gene: 5. The germline V gene has CDR1 LGHNA and CDR2 YSLEER. The CDR3 is 16 residues long. This CDR3 is CASSQDASGGYNEQFF. The CDR3 bases are TGCGCCAGCAGCCAAGATGCTAGCGGAGGCTACAATGAGCAGTTCTTC.

The rearrangement joins TRBV14 to TRBJ1-2; 9 bases line up with TRBD1. V was clipped by 1 base and J by 4 bases; unmatched bases: 1. In germline, CDR1 is SGHDN, CDR2 FVKESK. This CDR3 comprises 14 residues. DNA for the CDR3: TGTGCCAGCAGCCAAGTACAGGGGGCCTATGGCTACACCTTC. Its translation: CASSQVQGAYGYTF.

This clone has a handful of counts. The CDR3 loop is CASSEGGDRATEAFF. CDR3 DNA sequence: TGTGCCAGCAGTGAGGGGGGGGACAGGGCCACTGAAGCTTTCTTT. This chain joins TRBV28 and TRBJ1-1; 9 nucleotides match TRBD1. The germline gives CDR1 MDHEN, CDR2 SYDVKM. J lost 4 bases, V lost 5 bases, and 8 bases had no gene match. The CDR3 sequence is 15 residues long.

The genes are TRBV30 and TRBJ2-2; possibly TRBD2 for D (6 bases). Germline V lookup: CDR1 GTSNPN, CDR2 SVGIG (reference sequence). The length of the CDR3 is 13 residues. The V and J ends lost 1 base and 7 bases respectively, with 10 bases between them. The CDR3 DNA sequence: TGTGCCTGGAGTGCTAGCGTGGGCGGGGAGCTGTTTTTT. Its protein is CAWSASVGGELFF.

V usage is TRBV28 and J usage is TRBJ2-7, with 7 bases matching TRBD1. Germline V gene data show CDR1 as MDHEN and CDR2 as SYDVKM. CDR3 length: 15 amino acids. With 5 bases clipped from V and 3 bases from J, the junction kept 10 bases outside the gene matches. Here the CDR3 DNA reads TGTGCCAGCAGTCGCCCGTCGAGGGGGCTCTACGAGCAGTACTTC. This encodes CASSRPSRGLYEQYF.

This clone was recorded only once. J is TRBJ2-7 and V is TRBV24-1; 11 nucleotides line up with TRBD1. J was trimmed by 3 bases and V by 3 bases; bases with no gene match: 0. The CDR3 is 14 amino acids. From germline, CDR1 is KGHDR and CDR2 SFDVKD. The CDR3 region has the DNA TGTGCCACCAGTGATGGGACAGGGGGCTACGAGCAGTACTTC. Translating gives CATSDGTGGYEQYF.

This clone was found once. J is TRBJ2-3 and V is TRBV7-9; TRBD2 might be the D (6 bases). Trimming shortened V by 0 bases and J by 5 bases, and 12 bases separated the two germline ends. Germline V gene lookup returns CDR1 SEHNR and CDR2 FQNEAQ (reference sequence). The CDR3 is 15 amino acids. The CDR3: CASSLAGGRRDTQYF. CDR3 DNA sequence: TGTGCCAGCAGCTTAGCCGGAGGGCGGAGAGATACGCAGTATTTT.

The chain employs TRBV27 and TRBJ2-1; 11 nucleotides align to TRBD2. Unmatched junction bases numbered 7, after V lost 7 bases and J lost 2 bases. This CDR3 comprises 16 residues. Germline V gives CDR1 MNHEY, CDR2 SMNVEV (reference sequence). Here the CDR3 DNA reads TGTGCCAGCACTTTTAGCGGGAGGGCCGCCTACAATGAGCAGTTCTTC. This translates into CASTFSGRAAYNEQFF.

V gene TRBV2 combines with J gene TRBJ2-3, with a tentative D call TRBD2 (5 bases). CDR1 is SNHLY and CDR2 is FYNNEI in the germline V gene. This CDR3 has 14 residues. Trimming pared 4 bases from V and 1 base from J, leaving 9 bases between. The CDR3 spells CASSGTARTDTQYF. The CDR3 DNA reads as TGTGCCAGCAGTGGGACTGCTCGCACAGATACGCAGTATTTT.

This clone was counted only a few times. This sequence joins TRBV11-3 and TRBJ2-7, with D tentatively TRBD2 (6 bases). Trimming shortened V by 3 bases and J by 3 bases, and 9 bases separated the two germline ends. Germline V gives CDR1 SGHNT, CDR2 YENEEA. The CDR3 is 13 amino acids. The CDR3 DNA sequence: TGTGCCAGCAGCTTGACGGAGGGCTACGAGCAGTACTTC. This codes for CASSLTEGYEQYF.

This sequence joins TRBV6-5 and TRBJ1-6; D is unresolved. The CDR3 contains 13 residues. Looked up from germline, CDR1 is MNHEY and CDR2 is SVGAGI. The V gene lost 7 bases and the J gene lost 10 bases, with 14 bases spanning the gap. The CDR3 sequence: CASKTDPGSPLHF. CDR3 nucleotides: TGTGCCAGCAAAACAGACCCGGGATCACCCCTCCACTTT.

V is TRBV6-2 or TRBV6-3 and J is TRBJ1-5; the D is unclear. The CDR3 extends over 16 amino acids. Germline V gene data show CDR1 as MNHEY and CDR2 as SVGEGT. V lost 5 bases and J 2 bases, leaving 16 bases between the germline ends. The CDR3 region has the DNA TGTGCCAGCAGTGACACCCAGTTTCAAGGCAATCAGCCCCAGCATTTT. Translation gives CASSDTQFQGNQPQHF.

This chain uses TRBV19 with TRBJ2-7, with a tentative D call TRBD2 (6 bases). The CDR3 is 17 amino acids. Trimming left V 3 bases short and J 1 base short, with 19 bases between. Germline V gene sequence: CDR1 LNHDA, CDR2 SQIVND (reference sequence). CDR3 loop: CASSIRLAGTPSYEQYF. DNA for the CDR3: TGTGCCAGTAGTATCCGGTTGGCCGGGACTCCTTCCTACGAGCAGTACTTC.

This clone was picked up a small number of times. This chain joins TRBV2 and TRBJ2-7; 8 bases fit TRBD2. CDR1 SNHLY and CDR2 FYNNEI come from the germline V gene. The CDR3 runs 18 residues. Losses at the gene ends were 1 base for V and 0 bases for J; bases not matched to a gene: 11. The CDR3 DNA reads TGTGCCAGCAGTGAAGTATGGGGTACTAGCGGAAGCTCCTACGAGCAGTACTTC. Protein product: CASSEVWGTSGSSYEQYF.

The chain combines TRBV7-9 with TRBJ2-1; TRBD2 matches at 14 bases. Germline V gene sequence: CDR1 SEHNR, CDR2 FQNEAQ (reference sequence). V lost 1 base, J lost 0 bases, and 2 bases stayed unmatched. The CDR3 has 18 residues. CDR3 loop: CASSLGLAGGPSYNEQFF. In DNA, the CDR3 is TGTGCCAGCAGCTTAGGACTAGCGGGAGGGCCCTCCTACAATGAGCAGTTCTTC.

The V gene is TRBV27, the J gene TRBJ2-7, with a weak D call TRBD1 (5 bases). In germline, CDR1 is MNHEY, CDR2 SMNVEV (reference sequence). The ends were cut back, 5 bases at V and 3 bases at J, with 5 bases in the middle. This CDR3 has 11 amino acids. CDR3 coding DNA: TGTGCCAGCAGTAGGGGCTACGAGCAGTACTTC. This translates into CASSRGYEQYF.

Here the CDR3 reads CASSSAQTSGRYEQYF. Here the CDR3 DNA reads TGTGCCAGCAGTTCAGCCCAGACTAGCGGGAGGTACGAGCAGTACTTC. The chain is built from TRBV28 and TRBJ2-7; 13 positions agree with TRBD2. The CDR3 spans 16 residues. The ends lost 4 bases at V and 4 bases at J; junction bases unmatched: 7. CDR1 MDHEN and CDR2 SYDVKM come from the germline V gene.

The rearrangement uses TRBV15 and TRBJ1-1, with a tentative D call TRBD1 (5 bases). Germline V gives CDR1 LNHNV, CDR2 YYDKDF (reference sequence). The germline V and J ends were trimmed by 0 bases and 0 bases, with 32 bases remaining between them. The CDR3 covers 23 residues. The chain's CDR3 is CATSRDFYSRDWYVKGMNTEAFF. For the CDR3, the DNA is TGTGCCACCAGCAGAGATTTTTATTCAAGGGACTGGTATGTAAAGGGCATGAACACTGAAGCTTTCTTT.